The clone carrying this TCR beta chain was observed a handful of times. Its target is not known. CDR1 is GTSNPN and CDR2 is SVGIG in the germline V gene (reference sequence). This CDR3 region has 13 residues. Trimming removed 2 bases from V and 3 bases from J, with 7 bases in between. This sample was taken from a study of OX40 agonist ivuxolimab in advanced cancers. Study outcomes and limitations: There were, on average, more expanded clones in CD8+ T cells than in CD4+.

TCRdb keeps only in-frame clones here, not all; method: immunoSEQ multiplex PCR. In the table there are some 70,000 clones, roughly 90% of which are singletons. This rearrangement joins TRBV30 to TRBJ2-2; no clear D. The receptor was isolated from an adult with an advanced solid tumor such as melanoma, head and neck, liver or kidney cancer. The sample here was CD4+ or CD8+ T cells sorted from blood, taken in a trial of the OX40 agonist ivuxolimab. The CDR3 is CAWSYLDTGELFF. CDR3 DNA sequence: TGTGCCTGGAGTTATCTAGACACCGGGGAGCTGTTTTTT.